The 26 T cell receptor beta chains below come from one sample, sequenced in a study of shared clonotypes between healthy human individuals. Generated by immunoSEQ multiplex PCR, the TCRdb table keeps only in-frame clones and is missing some. This sample has about 1.5 million clones, with roughly 96% found just once. The material sequenced was naive CD4+ T cells sorted from blood. Subset meaning: CD45RA+ positively selected. The receptors derive from a man aged 30-40 years in good health.

In DNA form, the CDR3 reads TGTGCCAGTAGGCAGGATACCGGGACACCTCATCAGCCCCAGCATTTT. Residues: CASRQDTGTPHQPQHF. The gene calls are TRBV19 and TRBJ1-5; tentative D call: TRBD1 (6 bases). V lost 6 bases and J lost 5, with 20 bases in between. CDR3 length: 16 residues. The germline V gene encodes CDR1 LNHDA and CDR2 SQIVND (reference sequence).

The chain recombines TRBV28 with TRBJ1-2; no reliable D call. Trimming took 7 bases from V and 0 from J, leaving 12 bases between them. There are 14 residues in the CDR3. CDR1 MDHEN and CDR2 SYDVKM come from the germline V gene. CDR3 in DNA: TGTGCCAGCAACCGAGGAAGTTCTAACTATGGCTACACCTTC. Translation gives CASNRGSSNYGYTF.

J is TRBJ2-5 and V is TRBV30; 13 bases align to TRBD2. The length of the CDR3 is 17 residues. Trimming cost V 5 bases and J 5 bases; bases outside gene matches: 14. The V gene's germline CDR1 is GTSNPN and CDR2 SVGIG (reference sequence). The CDR3 is CAWLTGTSGVALETQYF. CDR3 DNA: TGTGCCTGGCTTACTGGGACTAGCGGGGTAGCTCTCGAGACCCAGTACTTC.

Points on this clone: Within the sample, other DNA sequences also encode this same CDR3. This rearrangement joins TRBV18 to TRBJ2-3; possibly TRBD1 for D (5 bases). The CDR3 extends over 13 amino acids. V lost 0 bases to trimming and J lost 5 bases, with 6 bases between them. Germline V gene sequence: CDR1 KGHSH, CDR2 LQKENI. DNA of the CDR3: TGTGCCAGCTCACCACCGGGGCAAGATACGCAGTATTTT. This encodes CASSPPGQDTQYF.

This chain joins TRBV29-1 and TRBJ1-1; possible D gene TRBD1, 5 bases. The germline V gene encodes CDR1 SQVTM and CDR2 ANQGSEA. The germline V and J ends were trimmed by 4 bases and 1 base, with 10 bases remaining between them. The CDR3 spans 13 residues. In nucleotides, the CDR3 is TGCAGCGTTGGCTTGACAGCGAACACTGAAGCTTTCTTT. Its protein product is CSVGLTANTEAFF. Supplemented by reference TRBV29-1 and TRBJ1-1, the full variable domain reads SAVISQKPSRDICQRGTSLTIQCQVDSQVTMMFWYRQQPGQSLTLIATANQGSEATYESGFVIDKFPISRPNLTFSTLTVSNMSPEDSSIYLCSVGLTANTEAFFGQGTRLTVV.

V usage is TRBV5-1 and J usage is TRBJ1-3; 7 bases align to TRBD1. The CDR3 runs 15 residues. Trimming took 5 bases from V and 3 from J; bases not matched to a gene: 8. Looked up from germline, CDR1 is SGHRS and CDR2 is YFSETQ. The CDR3 is CASSPTGSSGNTIYF. In DNA form, the CDR3 reads TGCGCCAGCAGTCCGACAGGGAGTAGTGGAAACACCATATATTTT.

This clone was observed once. The chain links TRBV7-9 to TRBJ2-7; 7 bases agree with TRBD1. After removal of 7 bases from V and 3 bases from J, the junction contained 12 bases not matched to a gene. Germline V CDR1 and CDR2: SEHNR, FQNEAQ (reference sequence). The CDR3 is 15 amino acids. The CDR3 reads CASTPLGTVNYEQYF. The CDR3 nucleotides are TGTGCCAGCACCCCACTTGGGACAGTTAACTACGAGCAGTACTTC.

The V gene is TRBV28, the J gene TRBJ2-5; weak D call: TRBD1 (5 bases). Germline-derived CDR1 and CDR2 are MDHEN and SYDVKM. This CDR3 region has 14 residues. Between the trimmed V and J ends, which lost 2 bases and 0 bases, there was a span of 7 bases. DNA of the CDR3: TGTGCCAGCAGTTTAGGGGCGTACCAAGAGACCCAGTACTTC. Protein product: CASSLGAYQETQYF.

The chain employs TRBV18 and TRBJ2-7, with a possible D match to TRBD2 (6 bases). Looked up from germline, CDR1 is KGHSH and CDR2 is LQKENI. The CDR3 covers 14 residues. The ends were cut back, 3 bases at V and 3 bases at J, with 12 bases in the middle. DNA for the CDR3: TGTGCCAGCTCACCCGCGGGGAGCGACTACGAGCAGTACTTC. Protein product: CASSPAGSDYEQYF.

This chain uses TRBV28 with TRBJ2-7; D unresolved. Germline CDR1 is MDHEN and CDR2 is SYDVKM. V gave up 7 bases and J gave up 3 bases, with 10 bases separating them. This CDR3 spans 12 amino acids. The CDR3: CASISGIYEQYF. The CDR3 DNA reads as TGTGCCAGCATATCCGGCATCTACGAGCAGTACTTC.

This clone was observed a single time. The chain recombines TRBV5-1 with TRBJ2-5; 7 bases match TRBD1. CDR1 is SGHRS, CDR2 YFSETQ, per germline. The V gene end was trimmed by 2 bases and the J gene end by 5 bases; junction bases not matched to a gene: 9. The CDR3 is 15 residues long. CDR3 sequence: CASSFLGQFGETQYF. CDR3 bases: TGCGCCAGCAGCTTTTTGGGACAGTTCGGGGAGACCCAGTACTTC.

This clone has only one observation. This chain connects TRBV5-4 to TRBJ2-1; 7 bases are a match to TRBD2. V gave up 2 bases and J gave up 5 bases; unmatched junction bases: 10. CDR1 and CDR2 from the germline V gene are SGHNT and YYREEE (reference sequence). The length of the CDR3 is 16 residues. The CDR3 DNA is TGTGCCAGCAGCTTAGGTCCCGGGACTAACCACAATGAGCAGTTCTTC. This gives the protein CASSLGPGTNHNEQFF.

The CDR3 DNA sequence: TGCAGCACTGCACAGGGATACTATGGCTACACCTTC. Translated: CSTAQGYYGYTF. The chain uses TRBV29-1 and TRBJ1-2, with D perhaps TRBD1 (6 bases). Trimming took 8 bases from V and 3 from J, leaving 13 bases between them. The CDR3 extends over 12 amino acids. The germline V gene has CDR1 SQVTM and CDR2 ANQGSEA.

The CDR3 protein is CASSLSLWRRRETQYF. The CDR3 coding sequence is TGTGCCAGCAGCTTATCTCTCTGGCGGAGACGAGAGACCCAGTACTTC. This chain connects TRBV7-8 to TRBJ2-5, with unresolved D. The germline V gene encodes CDR1 SGHVS and CDR2 FQNEAQ. Deletions cut 2 bases from V and 4 bases from J, with 17 bases between. This CDR3 is built from 16 residues.

J is TRBJ2-1 and V is TRBV10-1; 9 nucleotides line up with TRBD2. J was trimmed by 4 bases and V by 10 bases; bases with no gene match: 11. The CDR3 extends over 15 amino acids. Germline CDR1 is WNHNN and CDR2 is SYGVQD (reference sequence). The CDR3 region is CAIGGGLAGYNEQFF. DNA of the CDR3: TGCGCCATCGGCGGGGGGCTAGCGGGGTACAATGAGCAGTTCTTC.

This clone has just one count. V is TRBV7-8 and J is TRBJ1-1; D gene ambiguous. This CDR3 comprises 15 residues. The V end was cut by 3 bases, the J end by 1 base, with 12 bases between. The germline CDR1 and CDR2 sequences are SGHVS and FQNEAQ. This CDR3 is CASSFGPGRNTEAFF. For the CDR3, the DNA is TGTGCCAGCAGCTTTGGTCCAGGAAGGAACACTGAAGCTTTCTTT.

The chain employs TRBV9 and TRBJ2-7; 7 bases match TRBD2. V lost 0 bases and J lost 2; bases outside the gene matches: 5. The germline CDR1 and CDR2 sequences are SGDLS and YYNGEE. The CDR3 is 15 residues long. The DNA for the CDR3 is TGTGCCAGCAGCGTAGCGGCTAGCGGCCCCTACGAGCAGTACTTC. Translated, it gives CASSVAASGPYEQYF.

This sequence joins TRBV18 and TRBJ2-7; D ambiguous. CDR1 and CDR2 (germline): KGHSH, LQKENI. The CDR3 has 12 residues. Trimming shortened V by 3 bases and J by 4 bases, and 7 bases separated the two germline ends. DNA of the CDR3: TGTGCCAGCTCACCCGACAAGTACGAGCAGTACTTC. It encodes CASSPDKYEQYF.

This chain connects TRBV4-3 to TRBJ2-7; 8 bases map to TRBD2. CDR1 and CDR2 from the germline V gene are LGHNA and YSLEER. Germline trimming cut 5 bases from V and 2 bases from J; bases unmatched to any gene: 5. CDR3 length: 14 residues. CDR3 sequence (DNA): TGCGCCAGCAGCTCGGGGGGGCCGCCCTACGAGCAGTACTTC. It specifies CASSSGGPPYEQYF.

Remarks on this clone: The same CDR3 is also encoded by other DNA sequences in this sample. This chain uses TRBV6-5 with TRBJ1-3, with D maybe TRBD1 (5 bases). The V gene lost 5 bases and the J gene lost 0 bases, with 11 bases spanning the gap. The CDR3 spans 15 residues. Germline V lookup: CDR1 MNHEY, CDR2 SVGAGI. The CDR3 region is CASSQGPLSGNTIYF. Here the CDR3 DNA reads TGTGCCAGCAGTCAGGGCCCTCTCTCTGGAAACACCATATATTTT.

This clone was counted between two and nine times. CDR3 amino acids: CASGLVGFSSYNEQFF. The CDR3, as DNA: TGTGCTAGTGGTTTGGTAGGGTTCAGCTCCTACAATGAGCAGTTCTTC. The chain links TRBV12-5 to TRBJ2-1; no definite D call. Deletions cut 0 bases from V and 0 bases from J, with 9 bases between. CDR3 length: 16 amino acids. Germline V gene lookup returns CDR1 LGHNT and CDR2 FRNRAP.

V is TRBV5-6 and J is TRBJ2-4; D is unclear. The germline gives CDR1 SGHDT, CDR2 YYEEEE. V dropped 2 bases and J dropped 2 bases, with 11 bases sitting between them. The CDR3 covers 15 residues. The CDR3 reads CASSFLDFSKNIQYF. The CDR3 DNA follows: TGTGCCAGCAGCTTCCTAGACTTTTCCAAAAACATTCAGTACTTC.

The chain uses TRBV5-5 and TRBJ2-5; maybe TRBD1 (6 bases). V was trimmed by 3 bases and J by 5 bases, leaving 20 bases between them. CDR3 length: 16 amino acids. Germline values: CDR1 SGHKS, CDR2 YYEKEE (reference sequence). The CDR3 sequence: CASSSTLGRGGETQYF. DNA of the CDR3: TGTGCCAGCAGCTCGACATTGGGCAGGGGTGGTGAGACCCAGTACTTC.

On this clone itself: The sample has other DNA sequences that encode this CDR3 too. V is TRBV7-9 and J is TRBJ1-1; D gene uncertain. The CDR3 loop spans 13 amino acids. Germline CDR1 reads SEHNR; CDR2 reads FQNEAQ (reference sequence). The ends were cut back, 1 base at V and 4 bases at J, with 7 bases in the middle. CDR3 sequence: CASSLDPGTEAFF. The CDR3, as DNA: TGTGCCAGCAGCTTAGATCCAGGCACTGAAGCTTTCTTT.

The CDR3 sequence is CASRLEGGTAGYEQYF. In nucleotides, the CDR3 is TGTGCCAGCAGACTAGAAGGGGGTACCGCCGGCTACGAGCAGTACTTC. This rearrangement joins TRBV2 to TRBJ2-7; tentatively, D is TRBD1 (6 bases). CDR3 length: 16 amino acids. The V gene's germline CDR1 is SNHLY and CDR2 FYNNEI. Deletions cut 6 bases from V and 3 bases from J, with 21 bases between.

In this sample, this clone turned up once. The chain couples TRBV28 to TRBJ2-6; D is uncertain. V lost 6 bases and J 0 bases, leaving 9 bases between the germline ends. The CDR3 loop spans 15 amino acids. Germline CDR1 is MDHEN and CDR2 is SYDVKM. CDR3 nucleotides: TGTGCCAGCAGACCGGGCGGCTCTGGGGCCAACGTCCTGACTTTC. The encoded protein is CASRPGGSGANVLTF.